Presented here are 30 T cell receptor beta chains from one specimen sequenced in a study of PD-L1 blockade in urothelial cancer. Sequencing was performed with immunoSEQ multiplex PCR; in TCRdb, only in-frame clones are kept and a portion is missing. Of about 80,000 clones listed, roughly 87% are singletons. The sample in question was PBMCs, obtained around atezolizumab (anti-PD-L1) treatment. These receptors were collected from a woman in her 70s with urothelial cancer.

V gene TRBV19 combines with J gene TRBJ2-7; 9 nucleotides line up with TRBD2. The germline V gene has CDR1 LNHDA and CDR2 SQIVND (reference sequence). Losses at the gene ends were 3 bases for V and 6 bases for J; bases not matched to a gene: 0. The CDR3 sequence is 12 residues long. CDR3 sequence (DNA): TGTGCCAGTAGTATTAGCGGGAGCGAGCAGTACTTC. Amino acid sequence: CASSISGSEQYF.

The rearrangement links TRBV29-1 to TRBJ2-5; a possible D gene is TRBD1 (5 bases). The CDR3 has 13 residues. Germline assignment: CDR1 SQVTM and CDR2 ANQGSEA. V was cut by 6 bases and J by 2 bases, with 13 bases left in between. Here the CDR3 reads CSVCLTVQETQYF. For the CDR3, the DNA is TGCAGCGTCTGTCTGACAGTACAAGAGACCCAGTACTTC.

The chain links TRBV5-1 to TRBJ1-2; D gene unclear. CDR1 and CDR2 from the germline V gene are SGHRS and YFSETQ. The CDR3 is 13 residues long. Deletions cut 1 base from V and 5 bases from J, with 9 bases between. The CDR3 DNA follows: TGCGCCAGCAGCTTGCCTAGCGATTATGGCTACACCTTC. Residues: CASSLPSDYGYTF.

The chain uses TRBV7-8 and TRBJ2-7, with D perhaps matching TRBD1 (5 bases). From germline, CDR1 is SGHVS and CDR2 FQNEAQ. There are 11 residues in the CDR3. CDR3 sequence reads: CGVGETYEQYF. The CDR3 DNA sequence: TGTGGCGTAGGGGAAACCTACGAGCAGTACTTC.

The V gene is TRBV5-1, the J gene TRBJ2-3, with 11 nucleotides matching TRBD2. This CDR3 comprises 15 residues. The trim removed 4 bases at V and 4 bases at J, leaving 5 bases unmatched. CDR1 is SGHRS and CDR2 is YFSETQ in the germline V gene. DNA of the CDR3: TGCGCCAGCAGCCTAACTAGCGGGAGCGCAGATACGCAGTATTTT. As protein: CASSLTSGSADTQYF.

This chain links TRBV5-6 with TRBJ2-7, with D possibly being TRBD2 (5 bases). V was trimmed by 4 bases and J by 6 bases, leaving 14 bases between them. The germline gives CDR1 SGHDT, CDR2 YYEEEE. The CDR3 loop spans 13 amino acids. CDR3 residues: CASSPAGRREQYF. Written as DNA, the CDR3 is TGTGCCAGCAGCCCCGCGGGCCGGCGCGAGCAGTACTTC. Full variable domain (rest looked up from reference TRBV5-6 and TRBJ2-7): DAGVTQSPTHLIKTRGQQVTLRCSPKSGHDTVSWYQQALGQGPQFIFQYYEEEERQRGNFPDRFSGHQFPNYSSELNVNALLLGDSALYLCASSPAGRREQYFGPGTRLTVT.

This chain connects TRBV19 to TRBJ2-6; D not resolved. Germline V gene data show CDR1 as LNHDA and CDR2 as SQIVND (reference sequence). This CDR3 is built from 17 residues. The V gene lost 0 bases and the J gene lost 0 bases, with 9 bases spanning the gap. CDR3 loop: CASSIDVLGSGANVLTF. The CDR3 nucleotides are TGTGCCAGTAGTATAGATGTTCTAGGCTCTGGGGCCAACGTCCTGACTTTC.

The V and J genes are TRBV5-1 and TRBJ1-1; D might be TRBD1 (6 bases). The V end lost 2 bases, the J end lost 2 bases, and 10 bases lay between the germline ends. Germline V gene lookup returns CDR1 SGHRS and CDR2 YFSETQ. The CDR3 covers 14 residues. The CDR3 region has the DNA TGCGCCAGCAGCTTTGGACAGTTTAACACTGAAGCTTTCTTT. Residues: CASSFGQFNTEAFF. Full variable domain (missing parts from reference TRBV5-1 and TRBJ1-1): KAGVTQTPRYLIKTRGQQVTLSCSPISGHRSVSWYQQTPGQGLQFLFEYFSETQRNKGNFPGRFSGRQFSNSRSEMNVSTLELGDSALYLCASSFGQFNTEAFFGQGTRLTVV.

V gene TRBV7-9 combines with J gene TRBJ1-1, with D unclear. Germline V gene sequence: CDR1 SEHNR, CDR2 FQNEAQ (reference sequence). CDR3 length equals 16 residues. Between the trimmed V and J ends, which lost 1 base and 1 base, there was a span of 13 bases. In DNA, the CDR3 is TGTGCCAGCAGCTTAGGGGTGGAGGTTGAGAACACTGAAGCTTTCTTT. Protein product: CASSLGVEVENTEAFF. The entire variable domain, with the rest obtained from reference TRBV7-9 and TRBJ1-1, is as follows: DTGVSQNPRHKITKRGQNVTFRCDPISEHNRLYWYRQTLGQGPEFLTYFQNEAQLEKSRLLSDRFSAERPKGSFSTLEIQRTEQGDSAMYLCASSLGVEVENTEAFFGQGTRLTVV.

V usage is TRBV6-6 and J usage is TRBJ2-1; 8 bases line up with TRBD1. The junction had 8 bases not matched to a gene; V was cut back by 3 bases and J by 10 bases. The germline V gene encodes CDR1 MNHNY and CDR2 SVGAGI (reference sequence). The CDR3 totals 14 residues. The CDR3 reads CASSYGTGLGEQFF. CDR3 DNA sequence: TGTGCCAGCAGTTATGGGACAGGACTTGGGGAGCAGTTCTTC.

This sequence joins TRBV7-9 and TRBJ2-7; no firm D call. V was clipped by 0 bases and J by 0 bases, with 6 bases between them. Germline lookup yields CDR1 SEHNR and CDR2 FQNEAQ (reference sequence). The CDR3 spans 14 residues. In nucleotides, the CDR3 is TGTGCCAGCAGCTTAGCGGAGAGCTCCTACGAGCAGTACTTC. Its protein is CASSLAESSYEQYF. Together with reference TRBV7-9 and TRBJ2-7, the CDR3 gives the full variable domain: DTGVSQNPRHKITKRGQNVTFRCDPISEHNRLYWYRQTLGQGPEFLTYFQNEAQLEKSRLLSDRFSAERPKGSFSTLEIQRTEQGDSAMYLCASSLAESSYEQYFGPGTRLTVT.

V and J are TRBV4-2 and TRBJ1-4, with 7 bases aligning to TRBD1. The V segment lost 5 bases and the J segment 4 bases; nucleotides outside the gene matches: 16. The CDR3 is 18 amino acids. Germline CDR1 LGHNA, CDR2 YNFKEQ. CDR3 nucleotides: TGTGCCAGCAGCACTCAACAGGGGCCTGGGGTGAATAATGAAAAACTGTTTTTT. Translating gives CASSTQQGPGVNNEKLFF.

J is TRBJ1-1 and V is TRBV29-1, with 7 bases fitting TRBD1. CDR1 and CDR2 (germline): SQVTM, ANQGSEA. J gave up 6 bases and V 4 bases, and 8 bases lay outside the gene matches. The length of the CDR3 is 13 residues. The CDR3 loop reads CSVAPTGVAEAFF. CDR3 DNA sequence: TGCAGCGTTGCCCCTACAGGGGTGGCTGAAGCTTTCTTT.

J is TRBJ2-7 and V is TRBV6-1; a weak D match, TRBD2 (6 bases). This CDR3 contains 15 residues. Germline lookup yields CDR1 MNHNS and CDR2 SASEGT. V dropped 2 bases and J dropped 2 bases, with 13 bases sitting between them. As DNA, the CDR3 is TGTGCCAGCAGTGAACACGGGAGAACCGCCTACGAGCAGTACTTC. It codes for CASSEHGRTAYEQYF.

The chain recombines TRBV7-9 with TRBJ2-7; possible D gene TRBD2, 5 bases. The germline V gene has CDR1 SEHNR and CDR2 FQNEAQ (reference sequence). Trimming removed 2 bases at V and 4 bases at J, with 18 bases between. The CDR3 is 16 amino acids. This CDR3 is CASSLHSGVLRYEQYF. CDR3 sequence (DNA): TGTGCCAGCAGCTTACATTCCGGGGTATTAAGGTACGAGCAGTACTTC.

The chain is built from TRBV7-2 and TRBJ2-7, with TRBD2 as a possible D gene (6 bases). Trimming took 0 bases from V and 2 from J, leaving 8 bases between them. The CDR3 contains 14 residues. The germline V gene encodes CDR1 SGHTA and CDR2 FQGNSA. The CDR3 protein is CASSLAGGAYEQYF. CDR3 bases: TGTGCCAGCAGCTTAGCGGGAGGAGCCTACGAGCAGTACTTC. The full variable domain, completed using reference TRBV7-2 and TRBJ2-7, is GAGVSQSPSNKVTEKGKDVELRCDPISGHTALYWYRQSLGQGLEFLIYFQGNSAPDKSGLPSDRFSAERTGGSVSTLTIQRTQQEDSAVYLCASSLAGGAYEQYFGPGTRLTVT.

The chain carries TRBV6-1 and TRBJ2-5; 10 bases map to TRBD1. Germline assignment: CDR1 MNHNS and CDR2 SASEGT. This CDR3 has 16 residues. With 0 bases clipped from V and 3 bases from J, the junction kept 4 bases outside the gene matches. CDR3 sequence reads: CASSEAQGQGKETQYF. The CDR3 DNA is TGTGCCAGCAGTGAAGCGCAGGGACAGGGGAAAGAGACCCAGTACTTC.

The chain combines TRBV7-8 with TRBJ2-2; 8 bases fit TRBD2. V trimming: 3 bases; J trimming: 2 bases; junction bases outside the gene matches: 2. The CDR3 is 15 amino acids. Germline CDR1 and CDR2: SGHVS and FQNEAQ. The CDR3 loop reads CASSFSGVNTGELFF. The CDR3, as DNA: TGTGCCAGCAGCTTTAGCGGGGTTAACACCGGGGAGCTGTTTTTT.

V usage is TRBV5-4 and J usage is TRBJ1-6; D perhaps matches TRBD1 (6 bases). Per the germline V gene, CDR1 is SGHNT and CDR2 is YYREEE (reference sequence). This CDR3 has 14 residues. Between the trimmed V and J ends, which lost 4 bases and 8 bases, there was a span of 13 bases. CDR3 DNA sequence: TGTGCCAGCAGCCCCGGACAGAGAGATTCACCCCTCCACTTT. Its protein is CASSPGQRDSPLHF.

As to this clone: Different DNA sequences within this sample yield the same CDR3. This chain uses TRBV5-1 with TRBJ2-5; 7 nucleotides agree with TRBD1. Trimming removed 4 bases from V and 1 base from J; junction bases left unmatched: 1. Per germline, CDR1 SGHRS and CDR2 YFSETQ. CDR3 length: 13 residues. DNA for the CDR3: TGCGCCAGCAGCCCAGGGGGCCAAGAGACCCAGTACTTC. The encoded protein is CASSPGGQETQYF.

The V gene is TRBV19, the J gene TRBJ2-2; perhaps TRBD1 as D (6 bases). The CDR3 has 15 residues. Trimming cost V 6 bases and J 0 bases, with 11 bases left between them. The germline CDR1 and CDR2 sequences are LNHDA and SQIVND (reference sequence). CDR3 bases: TGTGCCAGTAGCCCCGGGACATCGAACACCGGGGAGCTGTTTTTT. This sequence encodes CASSPGTSNTGELFF. Filled out from reference TRBV19 and TRBJ2-2, the complete variable domain reads DGGITQSPKYLFRKEGQNVTLSCEQNLNHDAMYWYRQDPGQGLRLIYYSQIVNDFQKGDIAEGYSVSREKKESFPLTVTSAQKNPTAFYLCASSPGTSNTGELFFGEGSRLTVL.

The rearrangement links TRBV5-1 to TRBJ2-1, with a tentative D call TRBD2 (5 bases). V gave up 0 bases and J gave up 8 bases, with 12 bases separating them. The CDR3 covers 14 residues. Looked up from germline, CDR1 is SGHRS and CDR2 is YFSETQ. The CDR3 DNA reads TGCGCCAGCAGCTTGGGGGTTAGCGATGATGAGCAGTTCTTC. It yields the protein CASSLGVSDDEQFF.

In this sample, this clone turned up a few times. The gene calls are TRBV29-1 and TRBJ2-1; tentatively, D is TRBD2 (6 bases). CDR1 SQVTM and CDR2 ANQGSEA come from the germline V gene. The CDR3 extends over 17 amino acids. With 0 bases removed from V and 2 bases from J, the gap between germline ends came to 17 bases. The CDR3 here is CSVEDRRVSWAYNEQFF. The CDR3 DNA reads as TGCAGCGTTGAAGATCGGAGGGTCTCTTGGGCCTACAATGAGCAGTTCTTC.

The chain couples TRBV30 to TRBJ2-3, with D perhaps TRBD1 (5 bases). Germline values: CDR1 GTSNPN, CDR2 SVGIG (reference sequence). V dropped 3 bases and J dropped 4 bases, with 11 bases sitting between them. The CDR3 contains 13 residues. The CDR3 DNA is TGTGCCTGGAGAGCTAGGGGCGCAGATACGCAGTATTTT. It yields the protein CAWRARGADTQYF.

The chain carries TRBV19 and TRBJ1-5; 8 bases fit TRBD1. The CDR3 runs to 16 residues. Germline V lookup: CDR1 LNHDA, CDR2 SQIVND (reference sequence). V shed 7 bases, J shed 0 bases, and the junction held 8 bases outside the gene matches. The CDR3 nucleotides read TGTGCCAGTAAAGGACAGGGTCCTTATAGCAATCAGCCCCAGCATTTT. It codes for CASKGQGPYSNQPQHF.

The chain combines TRBV7-2 with TRBJ2-1; TRBD1 agrees at 11 bases. Germline CDR1 and CDR2: SGHTA and FQGNSA. The CDR3 is 15 amino acids. V lost 5 bases and J lost 3; bases outside the gene matches: 3. Here the CDR3 reads CASSVGTGGYNEQFF. The CDR3 nucleotides read TGTGCCAGCAGCGTGGGGACAGGGGGCTACAATGAGCAGTTCTTC.

The genes are TRBV10-3 and TRBJ2-1, with 7 bases that match TRBD1. CDR3 length: 14 amino acids. Germline assignment: CDR1 ENHRY and CDR2 SYGVKD. Unmatched junction bases numbered 0, after V lost 0 bases and J lost 4 bases. This CDR3 is CAISESGQYNEQFF. CDR3 DNA sequence: TGTGCCATCAGTGAGTCGGGACAGTACAATGAGCAGTTCTTC.

The genes are TRBV11-2 and TRBJ1-5; D is ambiguous. Germline CDR1 is SGHAT and CDR2 is FQNNGV. The CDR3 contains 13 residues. Trimming left V 6 bases short and J 6 bases short, with 12 bases between. The CDR3 is CASSADWTQPQHF. The CDR3 nucleotides are TGTGCCAGCAGTGCGGACTGGACTCAGCCCCAGCATTTT.

V is TRBV10-1 and J is TRBJ1-4; D gene ambiguous. The CDR3 extends over 14 amino acids. Trimming cost V 0 bases and J 5 bases, with 7 bases left between them. CDR1 and CDR2 from the germline V gene are WNHNN and SYGVQD (reference sequence). This CDR3 is CASSESVSNEKLFF. CDR3 sequence (DNA): TGCGCCAGCAGTGAGTCTGTCTCGAATGAAAAACTGTTTTTT.

This chain connects TRBV7-2 to TRBJ2-7; 7 bases match TRBD1. The germline V gene encodes CDR1 SGHTA and CDR2 FQGNSA. The CDR3 covers 15 residues. The junction had 11 bases not matched to a gene; V was cut back by 5 bases and J by 4 bases. The CDR3 is CASSTRTGGPYEQYF. Here the CDR3 DNA reads TGTGCCAGCAGCACGCGGACAGGAGGACCTTACGAGCAGTACTTC.